This TCR beta chain was sequenced during a study of blood T cell repertoires in COVID-19. Study-level information: Samples of COVID-19 (acute and convalescent) were obtained from the United States, Italy and Spain.

This clone appeared a single time. Original processing notes: Nucleated cell counts were estimated from reference gene primer amplification. Profiling relied on immunoSEQ multiplex PCR, and the TCRdb table lists in-frame clones only, not all of them. The DNA gave D and trimming, while V, J and clone size come from that table. The sample lists about 220,000 clones, 65% to 90% seen once, with around 2.5% in the top ten. Germline CDR1 is LNHDA and CDR2 is SQIVND (reference sequence). This CDR3 spans 8 amino acids. The ends were cut back, 4 bases at V and 14 bases at J, with 5 bases in the middle. The TCR sequence derives from a woman aged 70-85 years with COVID-19, enrolled during active disease. The genes are TRBV19 and TRBJ1-1; the D is unclear. Sequenced: peripheral blood. CDR3 DNA: TGTGCCAGTAGTACCCGGTTCTTT. Its translation: CASSTRFF.